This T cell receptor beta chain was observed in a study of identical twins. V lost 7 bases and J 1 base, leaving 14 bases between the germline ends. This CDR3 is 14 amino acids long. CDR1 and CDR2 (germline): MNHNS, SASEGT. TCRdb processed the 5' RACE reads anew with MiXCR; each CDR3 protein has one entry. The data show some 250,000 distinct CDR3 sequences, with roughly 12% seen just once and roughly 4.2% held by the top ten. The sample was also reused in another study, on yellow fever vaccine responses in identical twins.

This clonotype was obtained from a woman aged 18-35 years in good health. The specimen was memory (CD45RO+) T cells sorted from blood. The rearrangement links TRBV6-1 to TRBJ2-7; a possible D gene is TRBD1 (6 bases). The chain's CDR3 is CASNQRQVSYEQYF. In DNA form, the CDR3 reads TGTGCCAGCAACCAAAGACAGGTTTCCTACGAGCAGTACTTC.